This entry lists 16 T cell receptor beta chains sequenced from one sample in a study of tissue T cells after allogeneic stem cell transplantation. The method was immunoSEQ multiplex PCR; TCRdb's version includes in-frame clones alone and lacks a portion of them. The sample lists just over 25,000 clones, roughly nine tenths occurring once. The sample in question was blood, obtained before transplantation. All receptors come from a male donor at least 60 years old who later had graft-versus-host disease after an allogeneic stem cell transplant.

This clone was counted a single time. The rearrangement joins TRBV19 to TRBJ1-1; 8 nucleotides agree with TRBD1. CDR3 size: 13 residues. Germline V lookup: CDR1 LNHDA, CDR2 SQIVND (reference sequence). With 7 bases clipped from V and 8 bases from J, the junction kept 9 bases outside the gene matches. Written as DNA, the CDR3 is TGTGCCAGTACCCAACAGGGGGTGAGAGAAGCTTTCTTT. Translation gives CASTQQGVREAFF.

The chain joins TRBV7-9 to TRBJ1-2; D might be TRBD1 (5 bases). The V and J ends lost 3 bases and 4 bases respectively, with 9 bases between them. The length of the CDR3 is 13 residues. CDR1 is SEHNR and CDR2 is FQNEAQ in the germline V gene (reference sequence). In DNA, the CDR3 is TGTGCCAGCAGCTTCGAGCAGGGCTATGGCTACACCTTC. It codes for CASSFEQGYGYTF. Based on the CDR3 plus reference TRBV7-9 and TRBJ1-2, the full variable domain is DTGVSQNPRHKITKRGQNVTFRCDPISEHNRLYWYRQTLGQGPEFLTYFQNEAQLEKSRLLSDRFSAERPKGSFSTLEIQRTEQGDSAMYLCASSFEQGYGYTFGSGTRLTVV.

The gene calls are TRBV14 and TRBJ2-7, with D perhaps being TRBD1 or TRBD2 (5 bases each). This CDR3 comprises 14 residues. V was clipped by 1 base and J by 6 bases, with 13 bases between them. From germline, CDR1 is SGHDN and CDR2 FVKESK. The CDR3: CASSQGGRLFEQYF. Here the CDR3 DNA reads TGTGCCAGCAGCCAAGGGGGACGTCTATTCGAGCAGTACTTC. Supplemented by reference TRBV14 and TRBJ2-7, the full variable domain reads EAGVTQFPSHSVIEKGQTVTLRCDPISGHDNLYWYRRVMGKEIKFLLHFVKESKQDESGMPNNRFLAERTGGTYSTLKVQPAELEDSGVYFCASSQGGRLFEQYFGPGTRLTVT.

The V gene is TRBV11-2, the J gene TRBJ2-6, with D possibly being TRBD2 (5 bases). There are 16 residues in the CDR3. Germline lookup yields CDR1 SGHAT and CDR2 FQNNGV. Trimming took 1 base from V and 4 from J, leaving 11 bases between them. The CDR3, as DNA: TGTGCCAGCAGCTTAGGGGCCGGGGTAGGGGCCAACGTCCTGACTTTC. It codes for CASSLGAGVGANVLTF.

This clone was recorded once. The rearrangement joins TRBV3-1 (or the pseudogene TRBV3-2) to TRBJ2-7; TRBD2 agrees at 7 bases. Germline lookup yields CDR1 LGHDT and CDR2 YNNKEL (reference sequence). CDR3 length: 18 amino acids. The V segment lost 1 base and the J segment 6 bases; nucleotides outside the gene matches: 18. CDR3 bases: TGTGCCAGCAGCCAAGGGTTTTCTAGCGGTGCCGCTATGGGCGAGCAGTACTTC. As protein: CASSQGFSSGAAMGEQYF.

This clone was seen more than once but under ten times. In DNA form, the CDR3 reads TGCGCCAGCAGCCAAGCCCTCTTAGCGGGAGGGCCCTACGAGCAGTACTTC. This codes for CASSQALLAGGPYEQYF. The rearrangement joins TRBV4-3 to TRBJ2-7; 11 bases line up with TRBD2. This CDR3 has 17 amino acids. V dropped 1 base and J dropped 2; count of bases not matched to a gene: 7. CDR1 and CDR2 (germline): LGHNA, YSLEER.

The rearrangement links TRBV19 to TRBJ2-3, with D possibly matching TRBD2 (6 bases). Germline values: CDR1 LNHDA, CDR2 SQIVND (reference sequence). The CDR3 totals 15 residues. V gave up 6 bases and J gave up 3 bases, with 16 bases separating them. CDR3 in DNA: TGTGCCAGTAGCCCCTCCCTAGCGCGGACAGATACGCAGTATTTT. This gives the protein CASSPSLARTDTQYF.

V usage is TRBV7-9 and J usage is TRBJ2-3; 9 bases map to TRBD2. This CDR3 region has 16 residues. V lost 2 bases to trimming and J lost 3 bases; unmatched junction nucleotides: 6. Germline CDR1 reads SEHNR; CDR2 reads FQNEAQ (reference sequence). The CDR3 region is CASSLILAGKTDTQYF. The CDR3 nucleotides read TGTGCCAGCAGCTTAATTCTAGCGGGGAAGACAGATACGCAGTATTTT.

The chain carries TRBV11-2 and TRBJ2-7; TRBD1 aligns across 7 bases. CDR3 length: 15 amino acids. Germline-derived CDR1 and CDR2 are SGHAT and FQNNGV. V shed 4 bases and J 4 bases; nucleotides not matched to a gene: 10. CDR3 protein: CASSSPGQRSYEQYF. For the CDR3, the DNA is TGTGCCAGCAGCTCCCCGGGACAGAGGTCGTACGAGCAGTACTTC.

The chain links TRBV19 to TRBJ1-2, with D unclear. V lost 4 bases to trimming and J lost 4 bases, with 10 bases between them. Germline V gene data show CDR1 as LNHDA and CDR2 as SQIVND (reference sequence). This CDR3 comprises 13 residues. The CDR3 bases are TGTGCCAGTAGTACCGCCGACTCCTATGGCTACACCTTC. Amino acid sequence: CASSTADSYGYTF.

CDR3 DNA: TGTGCCAGCAGTGAACAGGGGCCGGATACGCAGTATTTT. It codes for CASSEQGPDTQYF. The chain combines TRBV2 with TRBJ2-3; a weak D match, TRBD1 (6 bases). Trimming took off 2 bases at V and 6 bases at J, with 9 bases between the two ends. Germline V CDR1 and CDR2: SNHLY, FYNNEI. The CDR3 is made up of 13 amino acids.

This chain links TRBV3-1 (or the pseudogene TRBV3-2) with TRBJ1-1; D not certain. Germline loops: CDR1 LGHDT, CDR2 YNNKEL (reference sequence). V lost 0 bases and J lost 1, with 15 bases in between. This CDR3 is built from 17 residues. In nucleotides, the CDR3 is TGTGCCAGCAGCCAAGAGTACAACACTAGGAGGAACACTGAAGCTTTCTTT. Its protein is CASSQEYNTRRNTEAFF.

This clone was found once. The genes are TRBV27 and TRBJ2-1; D is unclear. The CDR3 sequence is 13 residues long. Between the trimmed V and J ends, which lost 2 bases and 5 bases, there was a span of 7 bases. Germline V gene sequence: CDR1 MNHEY, CDR2 SMNVEV (reference sequence). As DNA, the CDR3 is TGTGCCAGCAGTTTACAAGGAAACAATGAGCAGTTCTTC. Its translation is CASSLQGNNEQFF.

The chain uses TRBV5-1 and TRBJ2-7, with D maybe TRBD2 (5 bases). This CDR3 is built from 14 residues. Per the germline V gene, CDR1 is SGHRS and CDR2 is YFSETQ. With 4 bases removed from V and 5 bases from J, the gap between germline ends came to 16 bases. CDR3 sequence (DNA): TGCGCCAGCAGCCCTACCGGACTCGGGAACGAGCAGTACTTC. As protein: CASSPTGLGNEQYF.

The table lists this clone with a count of one. At one boundary the junction diverges from the germline segment, which might be a read error. V gene TRBV7-2 combines with J gene TRBJ2-1; 12 bases are a match to TRBD2. The CDR3 runs to 15 residues. Germline V gene sequence: CDR1 SGHTA, CDR2 FQGNSA. The chain's CDR3 is CASSLDLAGGRGRIF. The CDR3 coding sequence is TGTGCCAGCAGCTTAGATCTAGCGGGGGGGCGTGGGAGGATCTTC.

This clone was seen a few times. The gene calls are TRBV20-1 and TRBJ2-7; 7 positions match TRBD2. The CDR3 runs to 11 residues. Germline V gene lookup returns CDR1 DFQATT and CDR2 SNEGSKA (reference sequence). The V gene end was trimmed by 7 bases and the J gene end by 4 bases; junction bases not matched to a gene: 4. CDR3 sequence reads: CSVGGSYEQYF. CDR3 coding DNA: TGCAGTGTTGGCGGGAGTTACGAGCAGTACTTC.